What follows is one T cell receptor beta chain and its context. No antigen is known for it. These data originate in a study of CD4+ T cells in melanoma. Notes on the study in general: In melanoma, neoantigen-specific CD4+ T cells reportedly differed in differentiation state. A reported correlation linked neoantigen-specific CD4+ T cells to CD8+, macrophage and B cell function.

CDR3 length: 12 amino acids. Clones were read by immunoSEQ multiplex PCR, and TCRdb kept only the in-frame ones, dropping some. In the table there are some 110,000 clones, approximately 92% of which are singletons. The sample consisted of peripheral blood. The origin of this receptor is a human donor with melanoma. The V and J genes are TRBV21-1 and TRBJ2-5. TRBV21-1 is a pseudogene segment. DNA for the CDR3: TGTGCCAGCAGCAAACCTGCATGGGCCCAGTACTTC. Its translation: CASSKPAWAQYF.